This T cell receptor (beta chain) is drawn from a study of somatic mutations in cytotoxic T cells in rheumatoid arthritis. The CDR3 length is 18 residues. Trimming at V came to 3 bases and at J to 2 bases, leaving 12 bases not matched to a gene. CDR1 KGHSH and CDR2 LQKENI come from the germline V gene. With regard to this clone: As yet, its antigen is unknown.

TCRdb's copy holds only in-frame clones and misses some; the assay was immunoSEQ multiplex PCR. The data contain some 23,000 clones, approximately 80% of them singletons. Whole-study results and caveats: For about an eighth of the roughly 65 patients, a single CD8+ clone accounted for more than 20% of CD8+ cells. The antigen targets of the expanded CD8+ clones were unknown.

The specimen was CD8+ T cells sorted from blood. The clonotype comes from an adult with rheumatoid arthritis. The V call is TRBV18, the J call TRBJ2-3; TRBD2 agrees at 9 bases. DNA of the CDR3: TGTGCCAGCTCACCCTCGCTAGCGGGGACGATCACCACAGATACGCAGTATTTT. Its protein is CASSPSLAGTITTDTQYF.